These 14 T cell receptor beta chains originate from one sample sequenced in a study of graft-versus-host responses after intestinal transplantation. The table came from immunoSEQ multiplex PCR; TCRdb's copy has only in-frame clones and leaves some out. The table lists some 110,000 clones, 90% to 95% of them singletons. No antigen is known for these receptors. The source was unstimulated CD8+ T cells sorted from spleen or lymph node cells, collected before transplant. Source of these receptors: a human donor who was the organ donor for an intestinal transplant.

The chain recombines TRBV28 with TRBJ1-1, with D unresolved. The germline V and J ends were trimmed by 1 base and 4 bases, with 10 bases remaining between them. Germline CDR1 reads MDHEN; CDR2 reads SYDVKM. This CDR3 has 14 residues. The CDR3 loop reads CASSLSGAGTEAFF. In DNA, the CDR3 is TGTGCCAGCAGTTTATCAGGAGCGGGCACTGAAGCTTTCTTT.

V usage is TRBV5-4 and J usage is TRBJ2-7; D is perhaps TRBD1 (6 bases). The CDR3 has 14 amino acids. The V end lost 4 bases, the J end lost 4 bases, and 15 bases lay between the germline ends. Looked up from germline, CDR1 is SGHNT and CDR2 is YYREEE (reference sequence). The CDR3, as DNA: TGTGCCAGCAGCCAATTGGACAGCCCTTACGAGCAGTACTTC. Translated, it gives CASSQLDSPYEQYF.

This rearrangement joins TRBV19 to TRBJ2-1, with a weak D call TRBD1 (5 bases). V gave up 5 bases and J gave up 8 bases, with 13 bases separating them. The CDR3 loop spans 13 amino acids. The V gene's germline CDR1 is LNHDA and CDR2 SQIVND (reference sequence). DNA for the CDR3: TGTGCCAGTAGTCTACGAAAAGGGGATGAGCAGTTCTTC. Its translation is CASSLRKGDEQFF.

The chain employs TRBV27 and TRBJ2-3, with D tentatively TRBD2 (6 bases). This CDR3 spans 15 amino acids. Trimming took off 3 bases at V and 6 bases at J, with 16 bases between the two ends. Germline values: CDR1 MNHEY, CDR2 SMNVEV (reference sequence). CDR3 sequence: CASSFYGTWEDTQYF. CDR3 bases: TGTGCCAGCAGTTTTTACGGGACTTGGGAGGATACGCAGTATTTT.

The rearrangement uses TRBV6-5 and TRBJ2-3, with 8 bases that match TRBD1. The junction had 5 bases not matched to a gene; V was cut back by 2 bases and J by 4 bases. CDR3 size: 15 residues. Germline V gene sequence: CDR1 MNHEY, CDR2 SVGAGI. The CDR3 here is CASSYTGGHSDTQYF. In DNA, the CDR3 is TGTGCCAGCAGTTACACAGGGGGTCACTCAGATACGCAGTATTTT.

The J gene is TRBJ2-2, the V gene TRBV9; D is unclear. CDR3 length: 13 amino acids. Trimming cost V 0 bases and J 5 bases, with 5 bases left between them. Per germline, CDR1 SGDLS and CDR2 YYNGEE. CDR3: CASSVVGTGELFF. The CDR3 DNA sequence: TGTGCCAGCAGCGTAGTCGGGACCGGGGAGCTGTTTTTT.

This clone was counted a single time. The chain's CDR3 is CASSFSGTNQPQHF. The DNA for the CDR3 is TGTGCCAGCAGTTTCAGCGGGACTAATCAGCCCCAGCATTTT. The rearrangement links TRBV28 to TRBJ1-5; tentative D call: TRBD1 (5 bases). Germline values: CDR1 MDHEN, CDR2 SYDVKM. The CDR3 runs 14 residues. Trimming stripped 3 bases from V and 4 bases from J, with 10 bases between.

The rearrangement uses TRBV28 and TRBJ1-2, with a possible D match to TRBD1 (6 bases). V dropped 6 bases and J dropped 3 bases, with 29 bases sitting between them. Germline lookup yields CDR1 MDHEN and CDR2 SYDVKM. CDR3 length: 19 amino acids. The CDR3 is CASRPTIRDIRSPHYGYTF. For the CDR3, the DNA is TGTGCCAGCAGACCGACCATCCGGGACATTCGCTCCCCCCACTATGGCTACACCTTC.

The rearrangement joins TRBV9 to TRBJ2-7, with D perhaps being TRBD1 or TRBD2 (6 bases each). The V gene lost 0 bases and the J gene lost 5 bases, with 15 bases spanning the gap. The germline V gene encodes CDR1 SGDLS and CDR2 YYNGEE. This CDR3 contains 15 residues. CDR3 sequence (DNA): TGTGCCAGCAGCGTAGACGGGGGCACGAGGGACGAGCAGTACTTC. It translates to CASSVDGGTRDEQYF.

The V and J genes are TRBV7-9 and TRBJ2-5, with a weak D call TRBD1 (5 bases). The CDR3 contains 15 residues. Trimming took 6 bases from V and 2 from J, leaving 16 bases between them. Germline CDR1 and CDR2: SEHNR and FQNEAQ (reference sequence). CDR3 coding DNA: TGTGCCAGCAGTCCTAGGGGCAGGGATCAAGAGACCCAGTACTTC. Its protein is CASSPRGRDQETQYF.

This chain links TRBV5-3 with TRBJ2-7, with 8 nucleotides matching TRBD1. TRBV5-3 is flagged as an ORF with uncertain function. V was clipped by 2 bases and J by 3 bases; unmatched bases: 4. This CDR3 comprises 14 residues. The CDR3 sequence is CARSLGRGLYEQYF. The CDR3 DNA sequence: TGTGCCAGAAGCTTAGGCAGGGGGCTCTACGAGCAGTACTTC.

The chain is built from TRBV30 and TRBJ1-2; possible D gene TRBD1, 6 bases. Germline V gene lookup returns CDR1 GTSNPN and CDR2 SVGIG (reference sequence). V was trimmed by 0 bases and J by 0 bases, leaving 17 bases between them. CDR3 length: 17 amino acids. In DNA, the CDR3 is TGTGCCTGGAGTGTACACCTCCGGGACACCTCTAACTATGGCTACACCTTC. It codes for CAWSVHLRDTSNYGYTF.

The V and J genes are TRBV29-1 and TRBJ2-7; TRBD2 agrees at 10 bases. V shed 0 bases, J shed 4 bases, and the junction held 9 bases outside the gene matches. From germline, CDR1 is SQVTM and CDR2 ANQGSEA. The CDR3 is 16 amino acids. The CDR3 region is CSVEDGASGSGYEQYF. The CDR3 DNA sequence: TGCAGCGTTGAAGATGGCGCTAGCGGGAGTGGGTACGAGCAGTACTTC.

The chain combines TRBV7-6 with TRBJ2-7; D might be TRBD2 (7 bases). This CDR3 contains 14 residues. Trimming removed 2 bases from V and 6 bases from J, with 14 bases in between. Per germline, CDR1 SGHVS and CDR2 FNYEAQ. The CDR3, as DNA: TGTGCCAGCAGCTTAAGGGGGACTATCTCCGAGCAGTACTTC. Amino acids: CASSLRGTISEQYF.